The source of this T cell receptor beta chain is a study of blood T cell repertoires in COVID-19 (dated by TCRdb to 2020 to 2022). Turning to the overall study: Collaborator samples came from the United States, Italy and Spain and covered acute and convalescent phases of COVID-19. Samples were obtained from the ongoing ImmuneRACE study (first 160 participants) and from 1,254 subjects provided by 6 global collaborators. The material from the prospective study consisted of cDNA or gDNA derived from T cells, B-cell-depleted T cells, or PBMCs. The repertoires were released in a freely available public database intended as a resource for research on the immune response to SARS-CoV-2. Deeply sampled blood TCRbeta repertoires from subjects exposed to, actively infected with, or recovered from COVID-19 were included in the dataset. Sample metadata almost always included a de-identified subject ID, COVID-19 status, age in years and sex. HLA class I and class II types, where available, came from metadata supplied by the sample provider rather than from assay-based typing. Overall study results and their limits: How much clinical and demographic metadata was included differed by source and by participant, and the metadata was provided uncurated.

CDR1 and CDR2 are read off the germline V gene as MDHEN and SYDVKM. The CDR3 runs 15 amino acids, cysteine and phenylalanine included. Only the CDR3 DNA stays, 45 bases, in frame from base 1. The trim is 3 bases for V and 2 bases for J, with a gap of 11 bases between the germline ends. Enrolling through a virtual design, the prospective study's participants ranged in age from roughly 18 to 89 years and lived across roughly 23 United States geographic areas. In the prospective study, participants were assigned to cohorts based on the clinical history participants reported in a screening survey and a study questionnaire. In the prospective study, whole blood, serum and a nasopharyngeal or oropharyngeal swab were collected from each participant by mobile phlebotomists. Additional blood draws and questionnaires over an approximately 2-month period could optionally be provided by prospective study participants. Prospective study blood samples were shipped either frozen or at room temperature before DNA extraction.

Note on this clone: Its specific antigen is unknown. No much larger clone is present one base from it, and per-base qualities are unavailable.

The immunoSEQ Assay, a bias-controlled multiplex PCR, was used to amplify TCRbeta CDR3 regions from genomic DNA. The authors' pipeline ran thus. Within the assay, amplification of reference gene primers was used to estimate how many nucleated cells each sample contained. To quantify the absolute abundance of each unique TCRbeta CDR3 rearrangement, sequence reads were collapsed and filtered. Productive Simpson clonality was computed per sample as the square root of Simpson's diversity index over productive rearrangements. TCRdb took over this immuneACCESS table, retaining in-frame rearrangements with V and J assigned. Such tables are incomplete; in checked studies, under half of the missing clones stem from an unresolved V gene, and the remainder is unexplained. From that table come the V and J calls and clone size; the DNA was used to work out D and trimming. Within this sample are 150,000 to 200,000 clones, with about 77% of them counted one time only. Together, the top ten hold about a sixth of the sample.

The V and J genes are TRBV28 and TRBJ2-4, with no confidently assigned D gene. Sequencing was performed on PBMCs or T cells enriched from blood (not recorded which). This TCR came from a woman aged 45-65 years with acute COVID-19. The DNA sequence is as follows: TGTGCCAGCAGTTTTTCTGGGCAGACCAAAAACATTCAGTACTTC. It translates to CASSFSGQTKNIQYF.